This is a list of T cell receptor beta chains from one sample in a study of shared clonotypes between healthy human individuals. The repertoire was sequenced with immunoSEQ multiplex PCR; TCRdb's copy has only in-frame clones and lacks some. In the table there are 190,000 or so clones, roughly 70% of which are singletons. The sequenced sample was memory CD4+ T cells sorted from blood. These TCRs come from a man aged 25-45 years in good health. Each CDR3 is given with its conserved first and last residue. Fields, in order: clone size, J gene, D gene, V gene, CDR3 protein, CDR3 DNA. A D gene is named only where the DNA matches it firmly. Part of the rows lack a size; the others show once, few, many or a class for expanded clones.

NA TRBJ2-5 NA TRBV9 CASSVAVGGKETQYF TGTGCCAGCAGCGTAGCTGTCGGGGGCAAGGAGACCCAGTACTTC
NA TRBJ1-3 NA TRBV6-5 CASSYLNTIYF TGTGCCAGCAGTTACCTAAACACCATATATTTT
few TRBJ2-7 NA TRBV11-2 CASSLGGPFFYEQYF TGTGCCAGCAGCTTAGGGGGGCCCTTCTTCTACGAGCAGTACTTC
NA TRBJ1-4 NA TRBV15 CATSPGDRATNEKLFF TGTGCCACCAGCCCAGGTGACCGAGCAACTAATGAAAAACTGTTTTTT
NA TRBJ2-5 TRBD1 TRBV6-1 CASSEGTARETQYF TGTGCCAGCAGTGAGGGGACAGCTCGCGAGACCCAGTACTTC
NA TRBJ1-2 NA TRBV25-1 CASSALSYGYTF TGTGCCAGCAGTGCCCTTTCCTATGGCTACACCTTC
few TRBJ2-5 TRBD2 TRBV7-2 CASSLTGRSQETQYF TGTGCCAGCAGCTTAACCGGGAGGTCTCAAGAGACCCAGTACTTC
NA TRBJ2-3 NA TRBV10-3 CAIKGLQTDTQYF TGTGCCATCAAAGGACTTCAGACTGATACGCAGTATTTT
few TRBJ2-5 TRBD1 TRBV2 CASGTGTGRETQYF TGTGCCAGCGGTACCGGGACAGGGCGCGAGACCCAGTACTTC
NA TRBJ1-2 NA TRBV30 CAWSFVPENGYTF TGTGCCTGGAGTTTTGTTCCCGAAAATGGCTACACCTTC
NA TRBJ2-7 TRBD2 TRBV11-3 CASSIAGVASYEQYF TGTGCCAGCAGCATAGCGGGAGTCGCCTCCTACGAGCAGTACTTC
few TRBJ1-1 TRBD1 TRBV2 CASAEQGVNTEAFF TGTGCCAGCGCGGAACAGGGGGTGAACACTGAAGCTTTCTTT
NA TRBJ2-7 TRBD1 TRBV15 CATSRDLGPDRAYEQYF TGTGCCACCAGCAGAGATCTCGGGCCGGACAGGGCCTACGAGCAGTACTTC
NA TRBJ2-1 NA TRBV28 CASRLRSYNEQFF TGTGCCAGCAGGTTAAGGTCCTACAATGAGCAGTTCTTC
NA TRBJ1-2 NA TRBV28 CASSSSPTGYGYTF TGTGCCAGCAGTTCCTCTCCGACAGGCTATGGCTACACCTTC
NA TRBJ2-7 NA TRBV6-1 CASSGGGEQYF TGTGCCAGCAGCGGGGGAGGTGAGCAGTACTTC
NA TRBJ1-5 NA TRBV25-1 CATTLILTPPRGNQPQHF TGTGCCACCACATTAATATTGACACCACCGAGGGGCAATCAGCCCCAGCATTTT
NA TRBJ1-5 NA TRBV4-1 CASSQDGQGGQPQHF TGCGCCAGCAGCCAAGATGGGCAGGGTGGGCAGCCCCAGCATTTT
NA TRBJ2-1 TRBD2 TRBV9 CASSEGLAGVALYNEQFF TGTGCCAGCAGCGAGGGACTAGCGGGAGTCGCCCTTTACAATGAGCAGTTCTTC
NA TRBJ1-1 TRBD1 TRBV18 CASSPYAGAGGGTEAFF TGTGCCAGCTCACCCTATGCAGGGGCAGGGGGTGGCACTGAAGCTTTCTTT
NA TRBJ2-7 TRBD1 TRBV29-1 CSGGQGKSYEQYF TGCAGCGGGGGACAGGGAAAGTCCTACGAGCAGTACTTC
once TRBJ2-3 NA TRBV7-2 CASSLAFEATQYF TGTGCCAGCAGCTTAGCCTTCGAGGCTACGCAGTATTTT
NA TRBJ2-1 NA TRBV7-6 CASSLAAAGYNEQFF TGTGCCAGCAGCTTAGCTGCTGCGGGGTACAATGAGCAGTTCTTC
NA TRBJ2-1 TRBD2 TRBV10-3 CATEGGRAFNEQFF TGTGCCACCGAAGGAGGGAGGGCCTTCAATGAGCAGTTCTTC
NA TRBJ2-2 NA TRBV5-4 CASSLDSRDTGELFF TGTGCCAGCAGCTTGGATTCGAGGGACACCGGGGAGCTGTTTTTT
few TRBJ2-7 TRBD2 TRBV15 CATSRGGAQSYEQYF TGTGCCACCAGCCGGGGGGGGGCGCAGAGCTACGAGCAGTACTTC
NA TRBJ1-2 NA TRBV6-5 CASRKGGGAMGGYTF TGTGCCAGCAGAAAAGGAGGGGGGGCTATGGGTGGCTACACCTTC
many TRBJ1-1 TRBD1 TRBV6-4 CASSDDRGLRWYTEAFF TGTGCCAGCAGTGATGACAGGGGGCTTCGTTGGTACACTGAAGCTTTCTTT
few TRBJ1-1 NA TRBV18 CASSPSQGPNTEAFF TGTGCCAGCTCACCGAGTCAAGGACCGAACACTGAAGCTTTCTTT
few TRBJ2-7 NA TRBV7-9 CASSFSDYEQYF TGTGCCAGCAGCTTTTCCGACTACGAGCAGTACTTC
NA TRBJ1-4 TRBD1 TRBV15 CATSPGQATNEKLFF TGTGCCACCAGCCCCGGACAGGCAACTAATGAAAAACTGTTTTTT
NA TRBJ2-5 TRBD2 TRBV6-4 CASSDGGPGGYQETQYF TGTGCCAGCAGTGACGGCGGTCCGGGGGGGTACCAAGAGACCCAGTACTTC
NA TRBJ2-1 TRBD2 TRBV2 CASSETSGQYNEQFF TGTGCCAGCAGCGAGACTAGCGGGCAATACAATGAGCAGTTCTTC
few TRBJ1-5 TRBD1 TRBV25-1 CASSEPGQRQPQHF TGTGCCAGCAGTGAACCGGGACAGCGGCAGCCCCAGCATTTT
NA TRBJ2-1 TRBD2 TRBV4-1 CASSQVLLAGGLNEQFF TGCGCCAGCAGCCAAGTGTTACTAGCGGGAGGGTTAAATGAGCAGTTCTTC
NA TRBJ2-5 TRBD2 TRBV5-1 CASSFPGGETQYF TGCGCCAGCAGCTTCCCGGGGGGAGAGACCCAGTACTTC
NA TRBJ2-7 TRBD1 TRBV7-2 CASSLADRGSYEQYF TGTGCCAGCAGCTTAGCCGACAGGGGCTCCTACGAGCAGTACTTC
NA TRBJ1-1 TRBD1 TRBV27 CASTPIRDRSTEAFF TGTGCCAGCACCCCAATCCGGGACAGGTCTACTGAAGCTTTCTTT
many TRBJ2-7 NA TRBV5-1 CASSLVGGMSTSFNGQYF TGCGCCAGCAGCTTGGTAGGCGGAATGTCTACGAGTTTTAACGGGCAGTACTTC
NA TRBJ2-1 NA TRBV5-5 CASSWESGTDLGNEQFF TGTGCCAGCAGCTGGGAGTCCGGGACCGACTTAGGTAATGAGCAGTTCTTC
once TRBJ2-5 TRBD2 TRBV7-8 CASSPSGGSGETQYF TGTGCCAGCAGCCCCTCGGGCGGGAGTGGGGAGACCCAGTACTTC
NA TRBJ1-2 NA TRBV11-2 CASSRQEADYGYTF TGTGCCAGCAGCCGTCAGGAGGCGGATTATGGCTACACCTTC
NA TRBJ1-1 NA TRBV25-1 CASHGSGTEAFF TGTGCCAGCCATGGGTCCGGGACTGAAGCTTTCTTT
NA TRBJ1-2 TRBD1 TRBV15 CATSSYRGGYTF TGTGCCACCAGCAGCTACAGGGGTGGCTACACCTTC
NA TRBJ2-4 TRBD1 TRBV28 CASSSTGTVKNIQYF TGTGCCAGCAGTTCCACCGGGACAGTCAAAAACATTCAGTACTTC
few TRBJ2-7 NA TRBV7-3 CASSTGGEQYF TGTGCCAGCAGCACAGGTGGCGAGCAGTACTTC